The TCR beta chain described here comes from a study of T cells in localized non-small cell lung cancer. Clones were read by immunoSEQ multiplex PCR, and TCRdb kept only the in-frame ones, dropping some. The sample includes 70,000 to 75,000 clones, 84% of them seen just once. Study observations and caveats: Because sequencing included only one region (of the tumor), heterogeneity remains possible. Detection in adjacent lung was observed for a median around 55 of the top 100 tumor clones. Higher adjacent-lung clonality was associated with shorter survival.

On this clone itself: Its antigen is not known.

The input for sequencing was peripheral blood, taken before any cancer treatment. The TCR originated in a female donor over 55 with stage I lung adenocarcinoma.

The CDR3 bases are TGTGCCAGCAGCCCAATGGCGGGCACCGGGGAGCTGTTTTTT. Its translation is CASSPMAGTGELFF. V and J are TRBV7-3 and TRBJ2-2, with D possibly being TRBD2 (5 bases). This CDR3 is 14 amino acids long. The germline gives CDR1 SGHTA, CDR2 FQGTGA. The V and J ends lost 5 bases and 4 bases respectively, with 11 bases between them.